Below are 20 T cell receptor beta chains sequenced from a single sample in a study of post-analysis software for immune sequencing data. Every TCR beta cDNA library bore unique molecular identifiers. Each CDR3 protein gets one entry after TCRdb re-called the PCR reads with MiXCR. This table holds a few hundred thousand distinct CDR3 sequences, less than 40% found once. Study conclusions and caveats: There were a handful of TRBV segments more frequent in patients than controls, and TRBV5-6, TRBV5-1 and TRBV20-1 were among them.

Their specific antigens are unknown. The sample consisted of blood. These receptors were collected from a girl between 5 and 17 years old with multiple sclerosis.

This clonotype was counted between two and nine times. The V gene is TRBV5-1, the J gene TRBJ1-2; 10 nucleotides agree with TRBD1. Trimming took 3 bases from V and 3 from J; bases not matched to a gene: 8. The CDR3 has 16 residues. Germline CDR1 SGHRS, CDR2 YFSETQ. In DNA form, the CDR3 reads TGCGCCAGCAGCTCGGCGGGACAGGGGAGGCACTATGGCTACACCTTC. Protein product: CASSSAGQGRHYGYTF.

The gene calls are TRBV12-3 or TRBV12-4 and TRBJ1-2; D gene ambiguous. This CDR3 is 11 amino acids long. V lost 1 base, J lost 9 bases, and 6 bases lay in between. CDR3 sequence: CASSLGPRYTF. For the CDR3, the DNA is TGTGCCAGCAGTTTAGGTCCGCGCTACACCTTC.

The chain has TRBV12-3 or TRBV12-4 and TRBJ2-3, with D possibly being TRBD2 (7 bases). The CDR3 has 15 amino acids. Trimming cost V 3 bases and J 4 bases, with 14 bases left between them. CDR3 coding DNA: TGTGCCAGCAGTTTTGGGCGGGGGCTTCCAGATACGCAGTATTTT. This encodes CASSFGRGLPDTQYF.

V usage is TRBV9 and J usage is TRBJ1-2; D gene uncertain. Germline V gene lookup returns CDR1 SGDLS and CDR2 YYNGEE. Trimming shortened V by 0 bases and J by 5 bases, and 17 bases separated the two germline ends. CDR3 length: 16 residues. The CDR3 region is CASSVDEGKEGYGYTF. The CDR3 nucleotides are TGTGCCAGCAGCGTAGATGAGGGCAAGGAGGGTTATGGCTACACCTTC.

This chain links TRBV18 with TRBJ1-2; no firm D call. Germline loops: CDR1 KGHSH, CDR2 LQKENI. This CDR3 comprises 13 residues. Trimming removed 4 bases from V and 3 bases from J, with 9 bases in between. CDR3 region: CASSQQEDYGYTF. As DNA, the CDR3 is TGTGCCAGCTCACAACAAGAGGACTATGGCTACACCTTC.

The J gene is TRBJ1-6, the V gene TRBV21-1; no check of the table's D call, TRBD1, against the DNA was made. TRBV21-1 is tagged as a pseudogene. CDR3 length: 19 amino acids. CDR3 nucleotide sequence: TGTGCCAGCAGCCCGCGGGGCTTGGTGACGAGCTCCTATAATTCACCCCTCCACTTT. Translated: CASSPRGLVTSSYNSPLHF.

There are a few counts of this clonotype. The chain couples TRBV20-1 to TRBJ1-1; perhaps TRBD1 as D (5 bases). CDR1 and CDR2 from the germline V gene are DFQATT and SNEGSKA (reference sequence). The ends were cut back, 1 base at V and 0 bases at J, with 9 bases in the middle. There are 14 residues in the CDR3. CDR3 sequence: CSARGPGVNTEAFF. The CDR3 nucleotides read TGCAGTGCTAGAGGGCCGGGGGTGAACACTGAAGCTTTCTTT.

The J gene is TRBJ2-5, the V gene TRBV2; no definite D call. The germline V gene encodes CDR1 SNHLY and CDR2 FYNNEI. The V end lost 7 bases, the J end lost 1 base, and 7 bases lay between the germline ends. CDR3 length: 12 amino acids. The CDR3 protein is CASKAAQETQYF. The DNA for the CDR3 is TGTGCCAGCAAGGCAGCCCAAGAGACCCAGTACTTC.

This clonotype was seen a few times. The chain is built from TRBV7-2 and TRBJ1-2; D uncertain. Looked up from germline, CDR1 is SGHTA and CDR2 is FQGNSA. The CDR3 has 14 residues. The V end lost 4 bases, the J end lost 6 bases, and 15 bases lay between the germline ends. The CDR3 region has the DNA TGTGCCAGCAGCTATCTGACCGGTTCTGATGGCTACACCTTC. Residues: CASSYLTGSDGYTF.

The chain links TRBV5-6 to TRBJ2-1, with D possibly being TRBD2 (5 bases). The CDR3 is 14 residues long. V lost 6 bases, J lost 9 bases, and 19 bases lay in between. Germline CDR1 SGHDT, CDR2 YYEEEE. Written as DNA, the CDR3 is TGTGCCAGCATCCACCAAGCGAGTGAGGGTGAGCAGTTCTTC. Protein product: CASIHQASEGEQFF.

The table lists this clonotype with a few counts. CDR3 residues: CAISDREETQYF. As DNA, the CDR3 is TGTGCCATCAGTGACAGGGAAGAGACCCAGTACTTC. V and J are TRBV10-3 and TRBJ2-5, with D perhaps TRBD1 (5 bases). V was shortened by 3 bases and J by 3 bases, with 5 bases between the two germline ends. CDR1 is ENHRY, CDR2 SYGVKD, per germline. CDR3 length: 12 amino acids.

This clonotype turned up a few times. The genes are TRBV11-2 and TRBJ2-1, with 8 bases lining up with TRBD1. The germline gives CDR1 SGHAT, CDR2 FQNNGV. Germline trimming cut 6 bases from V and 7 bases from J; bases unmatched to any gene: 8. The CDR3 runs 14 residues. The CDR3: CASRLTGVVNEQFF. In DNA, the CDR3 is TGTGCCAGCAGGTTGACAGGGGTAGTAAATGAGCAGTTCTTC.

The sample holds many counts of this clonotype. This chain joins TRBV6-5 and TRBJ2-1, with D unresolved. CDR1 MNHEY and CDR2 SVGAGI come from the germline V gene. The CDR3 is 15 amino acids. V gave up 5 bases and J gave up 0 bases, with 11 bases separating them. The CDR3: CASSPAPSSYNEQFF. The CDR3 DNA sequence: TGTGCCAGCAGTCCCGCTCCAAGCTCCTACAATGAGCAGTTCTTC.

The chain has TRBV11-1 and TRBJ2-3; TRBD1 matches 9 bases. The V gene's germline CDR1 is SGHAT and CDR2 FQDESV (reference sequence). V was clipped by 5 bases and J by 5 bases; unmatched bases: 11. CDR3 size: 16 residues. The CDR3 sequence: CASSQGGQGLEDTQYF. CDR3 DNA: TGTGCCAGCAGCCAGGGAGGACAGGGGCTGGAAGATACGCAGTATTTT.

Comments on this clonotype: The junction does not match germline at one end; this may be a read error. The chain carries TRBV3-1 and TRBJ2-4; D remains ambiguous. The CDR3 spans 13 residues. The germline CDR1 and CDR2 sequences are LGHDT and YNNKEL (reference sequence). The CDR3 sequence is CAGSQPPLNIQYF. As DNA, the CDR3 is TGTGCCGGCAGCCAACCACCGCTAAACATTCAGTACTTC.

This clonotype was found many times. The CDR3 reads CASSYSWEGYGYTF. The CDR3 DNA follows: TGTGCCAGCAGTTACTCCTGGGAAGGCTATGGCTACACCTTC. The chain recombines TRBV6-6 with TRBJ1-2; unclear D gene. Germline V gives CDR1 MNHNY, CDR2 SVGAGI (reference sequence). The CDR3 runs to 14 residues. V shed 0 bases and J shed 4 bases, with 9 bases lying between them.

The rearrangement links TRBV12-3 or TRBV12-4 to TRBJ2-1; D possibly corresponds to TRBD2 (5 bases). V was cut by 8 bases and J by 8 bases, with 13 bases left in between. There are 12 residues in the CDR3. This CDR3 is CASHGADDEQFF. The CDR3 nucleotides read TGTGCCAGCCACGGAGCGGACGATGAGCAGTTCTTC.

In the case of this clonotype: Germline and junction disagree at one end, which may indicate a read error. The V and J genes are TRBV27 and TRBJ2-1; 10 bases align to TRBD2. The germline CDR1 and CDR2 sequences are MNHEY and SMNVEV (reference sequence). This CDR3 comprises 15 residues. For the CDR3, the DNA is TGTGCCAGCAGTTTATTAGCGGGGGGCGTGAATGGGCAGTTCTTC. It encodes CASSLLAGGVNGQFF.

This clonotype has just a few counts. This chain links TRBV12-3 or TRBV12-4 with TRBJ2-5; D may be TRBD2 (6 bases). Trimming cost V 8 bases and J 4 bases, with 20 bases left between them. This CDR3 has 15 amino acids. CDR3 protein: CASSRGTGGRETQYF. CDR3 nucleotide sequence: TGTGCCAGCTCCCGGGGGACCGGGGGTCGAGAGACCCAGTACTTC.

V gene TRBV4-1 combines with J gene TRBJ2-1, with 7 bases lining up with TRBD1. Germline CDR1 MGHRA, CDR2 YSYEKL. Losses at the gene ends were 3 bases for V and 5 bases for J; bases not matched to a gene: 7. This CDR3 region has 15 residues. Here the CDR3 DNA reads TGCGCCAGCAGCCATTTGGGACAGCTAAACAATGAGCAGTTCTTC. It specifies CASSHLGQLNNEQFF.